Listed below are T cell receptor beta chains from one sample, sequenced in a study of blood T cell repertoires in COVID-19. The data were produced by immunoSEQ multiplex PCR, yet TCRdb's version contains in-frame clones alone and is incomplete. This sample has approximately 80,000 clones; 78% occur once, and the top ten carry roughly 15%. What was sequenced was peripheral blood. The receptor set was obtained from a human donor in a cohort sampled during active COVID-19. Both conserved end residues are part of each CDR3. A D gene is named only where the DNA matches it firmly. Size tells how often a clone was seen (once, few, many) or the class of an expanded clone, and some rows leave it out.

v_call	clone_size	d_call	j_call	cdr3_nt	cdr3_aa
TRBV30	NA	TRBD2	TRBJ2-1	TGTGCCTGGAGTGTACGGGCGGGAGGGTACAATGAGCAGTTCTTC	CAWSVRAGGYNEQFF
TRBV6-6	NA	NA	TRBJ2-3	TGTGCCAGCAGTTACACTAATACAGATACGCAGTATTTT	CASSYTNTDTQYF
TRBV24-1	NA	TRBD1	TRBJ1-1	TGTGCCACCAGTGAGGCTGGACAGGGGGGTCCCTTGAGGACTGAAGCTTTCTTT	CATSEAGQGGPLRTEAFF
TRBV19	NA	NA	TRBJ1-4	TGTGCCAGTAGGAGGGAAGCAACTAATGAAAAACTGTTTTTT	CASRREATNEKLFF
TRBV5-4	many	NA	TRBJ1-2	TGTGCCAGCAGCTTCCCGGTCCCTCAGGACTATGGCTACACCTTC	CASSFPVPQDYGYTF
TRBV30	NA	NA	TRBJ1-4	TGTGCCTGGAGTTATCTAAATGAAAAACTGTTTTTT	CAWSYLNEKLFF
TRBV18	NA	TRBD1	TRBJ2-1	TGTGCCAGCTCCCTATCCCGGGACAGGGGTGTAAATGAGCAGTTCTTC	CASSLSRDRGVNEQFF
TRBV11-2	NA	NA	TRBJ1-2	TGTGCCAGCAGCTTAGATTTAAGGCCAGGCTATGGCTACACCTTC	CASSLDLRPGYGYTF
TRBV6-2/TRBV6-3	few	NA	TRBJ2-1	TGTGCCAGCAGTTACTCGATGTCTAGCCATGAGCAGTTCTTC	CASSYSMSSHEQFF
TRBV7-2	once	TRBD2	TRBJ2-1	TGTGCCAGCAGCGTCCTAGCGGATCAGTTCTTC	CASSVLADQFF
TRBV6-2/TRBV6-3	NA	NA	TRBJ1-4	TGTGCCAGCAGTTACTCCCGGGACACCCCAAAGGCGACTAATGAAAAACTGTTTTTT	CASSYSRDTPKATNEKLFF
TRBV5-4	NA	TRBD2	TRBJ2-2	TGTGCCAGCAGCTTTGCTAGCGGCACCGGGGAGCTGTTTTTT	CASSFASGTGELFF
TRBV4-1	few	TRBD1	TRBJ1-6	TGCGCCAGCAGCCAAGATCAGGGGACAGGGAGTTCACCCCTCCACTTT	CASSQDQGTGSSPLHF
TRBV2	NA	NA	TRBJ2-6	TGTGCCAGCGCTTTACTCCCTGGGGCCAACGTCCTGACTTTC	CASALLPGANVLTF
TRBV9	NA	NA	TRBJ1-5	TGTGCCAGCAGCGTAGGGGCAGGGCAGGGTCAGCCCCAGCATTTT	CASSVGAGQGQPQHF
TRBV11-3	NA	TRBD2	TRBJ2-2	TGTGCCAGCAGCTTAGGGCTAGCGGGAGACACCGGGGAGCTGTTTTTT	CASSLGLAGDTGELFF
TRBV6-1	NA	TRBD1	TRBJ1-2	TGTGCCAGCAGTGAAGTGAGGGGGCCCTATGGCTACACCTTC	CASSEVRGPYGYTF
TRBV28	NA	TRBD1	TRBJ1-5	TGTGCCAGCAGTTTGGGACAGGGGAATAATCAGCCCCAGCATTTT	CASSLGQGNNQPQHF
TRBV10-2	few	NA	TRBJ2-1	TGCGCCAGCCGGACCAGCAGGGTGACCTACAATGAGCAGTTCTTC	CASRTSRVTYNEQFF
TRBV5-4	NA	NA	TRBJ1-2	TGTGCCAGCAGCTTGTCATCTGGGGGCCGGTATGGCTACACCTTC	CASSLSSGGRYGYTF
TRBV19	NA	NA	TRBJ1-3	TGTGCCAGTAGTGTTGGAGGGACTGGAAACACCATATATTTT	CASSVGGTGNTIYF
TRBV27	NA	NA	TRBJ2-1	TGTGCCAGCAGTTTCCTCGACTCGTTCTCCTACAATGAGCAGTTCTTC	CASSFLDSFSYNEQFF
TRBV3-1/TRBV3-2	NA	NA	TRBJ1-1	TGTGCCAGCAGCCAAGAGTGGGGGCCCAGGGGAGCTTTCTTT	CASSQEWGPRGAFF
TRBV5-6	NA	NA	TRBJ1-6	TGTGCCAGCAGCCGGGTCGTTCCGAGCTCCTATAATTCACCCCTCCACTTT	CASSRVVPSSYNSPLHF
TRBV5-1	NA	TRBD1	TRBJ2-7	TGCGCCAGCAGCTATATGGACAGGGACGAGCAGTACTTC	CASSYMDRDEQYF
TRBV6-1	NA	NA	TRBJ1-1	TGTGCCAGCAGTGAACCGCGAGGGTATCGGAACACTGAAGCTTTCTTT	CASSEPRGYRNTEAFF
TRBV6-5	NA	TRBD1	TRBJ2-7	TGTGCCAGCGGGACAGCTATGTGGGAGCAGTACTTC	CASGTAMWEQYF
TRBV13	NA	TRBD2	TRBJ2-3	TGTGCCAGCAGCTTAAAAGAGGGAGGGGTGACAGATACGCAGTATTTT	CASSLKEGGVTDTQYF
TRBV4-1	NA	TRBD2	TRBJ2-2	TGCGCCAGCAGCCAAGCTGGGGTAGCGGGGGGGCACGCGGTCACCGGGGAGCTGTTTTTT	CASSQAGVAGGHAVTGELFF
TRBV7-6	NA	NA	TRBJ2-7	TGTGCCAGCAGCCGCGCTGGACAGAACTACGAGCAGTACTTC	CASSRAGQNYEQYF
TRBV10-1	NA	TRBD1	TRBJ1-2	TGCGCCAGCAGCTTCCGGGACAGGGAAAACTATGGCTACACCTTC	CASSFRDRENYGYTF
TRBV7-9	NA	NA	TRBJ2-1	TGTGCCAGCAGAAGCGGGACAGGTAATGAGCAGTTCTTC	CASRSGTGNEQFF
TRBV28	NA	TRBD1	TRBJ2-1	TGTGCCAGCAGTGACGGGACAGGGGGCTACAATGAGCAGTTCTTC	CASSDGTGGYNEQFF